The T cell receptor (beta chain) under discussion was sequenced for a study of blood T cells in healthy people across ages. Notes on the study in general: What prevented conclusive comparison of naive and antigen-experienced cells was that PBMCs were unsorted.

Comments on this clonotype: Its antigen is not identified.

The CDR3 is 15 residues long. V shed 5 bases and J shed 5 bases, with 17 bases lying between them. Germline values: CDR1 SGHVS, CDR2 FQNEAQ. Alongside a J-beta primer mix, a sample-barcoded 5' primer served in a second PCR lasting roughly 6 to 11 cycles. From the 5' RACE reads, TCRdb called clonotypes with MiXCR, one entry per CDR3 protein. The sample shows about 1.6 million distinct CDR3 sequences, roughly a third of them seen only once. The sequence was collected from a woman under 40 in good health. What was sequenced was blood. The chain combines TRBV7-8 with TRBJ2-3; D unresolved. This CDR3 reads CASSADRAVGDTQYF. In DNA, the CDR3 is TGTGCCAGCAGCGCCGACCGGGCGGTCGGAGATACGCAGTATTTT.